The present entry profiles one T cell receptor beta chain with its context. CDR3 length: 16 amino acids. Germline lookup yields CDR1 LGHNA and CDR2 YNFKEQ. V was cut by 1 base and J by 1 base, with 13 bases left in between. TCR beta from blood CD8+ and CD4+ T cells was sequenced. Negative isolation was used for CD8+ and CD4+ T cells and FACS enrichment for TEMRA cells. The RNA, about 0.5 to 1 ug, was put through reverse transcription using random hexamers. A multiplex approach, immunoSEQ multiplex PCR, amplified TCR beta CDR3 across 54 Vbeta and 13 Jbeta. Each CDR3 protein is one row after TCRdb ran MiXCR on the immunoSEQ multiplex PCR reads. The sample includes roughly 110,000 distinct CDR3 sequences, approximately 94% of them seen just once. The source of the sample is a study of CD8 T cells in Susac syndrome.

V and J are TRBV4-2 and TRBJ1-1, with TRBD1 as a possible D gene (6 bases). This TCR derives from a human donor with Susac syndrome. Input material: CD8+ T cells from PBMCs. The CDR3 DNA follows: TGTGCCAGCAGCCAAGCCCACGGGACACCGAACACTGAAGCTTTCTTT. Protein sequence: CASSQAHGTPNTEAFF.